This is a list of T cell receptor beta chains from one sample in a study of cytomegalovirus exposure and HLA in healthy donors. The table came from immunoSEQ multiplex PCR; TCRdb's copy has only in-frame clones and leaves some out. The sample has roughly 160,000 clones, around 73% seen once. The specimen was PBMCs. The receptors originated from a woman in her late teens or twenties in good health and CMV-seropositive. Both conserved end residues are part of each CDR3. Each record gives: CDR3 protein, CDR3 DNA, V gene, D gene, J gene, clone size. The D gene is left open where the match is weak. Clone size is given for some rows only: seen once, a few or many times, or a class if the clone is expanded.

CDR3 protein: CASSSVASGGDTQYF
CDR3 DNA: TGTGCCAGCAGCTCCGTGGCTAGCGGGGGGGATACGCAGTATTTT
V gene: TRBV5-4
D gene: TRBD2
J gene: TRBJ2-3
clone size: few

CDR3 protein: CASSLARGETGFF
CDR3 DNA: TGTGCCAGCAGCTTAGCGCGGGGGGAAACTGGGTTCTTC
V gene: TRBV7-9
D gene: TRBD2
J gene: TRBJ2-1
clone size: .

CDR3 protein: CASSPDWGGSNEQFF
CDR3 DNA: TGTGCCAGCAGCCCTGACTGGGGGGGGAGCAATGAGCAGTTCTTC
V gene: TRBV9
D gene: TRBD2
J gene: TRBJ2-1
clone size: few

CDR3 protein: CASGEDGGGTQYF
CDR3 DNA: TGTGCTAGTGGGGAAGACGGAGGAGGGACCCAGTACTTC
V gene: TRBV12-5
D gene: .
J gene: TRBJ2-5
clone size: .

CDR3 protein: CASSLETGGSEKLFF
CDR3 DNA: TGCGCCAGCAGCTTGGAAACAGGGGGTTCTGAAAAACTGTTTTTT
V gene: TRBV5-1
D gene: TRBD1
J gene: TRBJ1-4
clone size: .

CDR3 protein: CAWREGRDTGELFF
CDR3 DNA: TGTGCCTGGAGGGAGGGGCGGGACACCGGGGAGCTGTTTTTT
V gene: TRBV30
D gene: .
J gene: TRBJ2-2
clone size: .

CDR3 protein: CSGGQGNTEAFF
CDR3 DNA: TGCAGCGGTGGACAGGGGAACACTGAAGCTTTCTTT
V gene: TRBV29-1
D gene: TRBD1
J gene: TRBJ1-1
clone size: .

CDR3 protein: CAISESGQAPNEKLFF
CDR3 DNA: TGTGCCATCAGTGAGTCCGGCCAGGCCCCAAATGAAAAACTGTTTTTT
V gene: TRBV10-3
D gene: .
J gene: TRBJ1-4
clone size: .

CDR3 protein: CAWTRGVGDEQFF
CDR3 DNA: TGTGCCTGGACGCGGGGAGTGGGTGATGAGCAGTTCTTC
V gene: TRBV30
D gene: .
J gene: TRBJ2-1
clone size: .

CDR3 protein: CASSQTGTDTEAFF
CDR3 DNA: TGTGCCAGCAGCCAGACAGGGACGGACACTGAAGCTTTCTTT
V gene: TRBV5-4
D gene: TRBD1
J gene: TRBJ1-1
clone size: .

CDR3 protein: CASSLTRAGGLSETQYF
CDR3 DNA: TGTGCCAGCAGCCTAACGAGGGCGGGGGGGCTTTCAGAGACCCAGTACTTC
V gene: TRBV7-9
D gene: TRBD2
J gene: TRBJ2-5
clone size: .

CDR3 protein: CASRSSGDSYEQYF
CDR3 DNA: TGTGCCAGCAGGAGTAGCGGGGATTCCTACGAGCAGTACTTC
V gene: TRBV14
D gene: TRBD2
J gene: TRBJ2-7
clone size: .

CDR3 protein: CASSELARDSDGYTF
CDR3 DNA: TGTGCCAGCAGTGAATTGGCAAGGGATAGCGATGGCTACACCTTC
V gene: TRBV25-1
D gene: .
J gene: TRBJ1-2
clone size: .

CDR3 protein: CASSLGRTGGSYEQYF
CDR3 DNA: TGTGCCAGCAGCTTGGGGAGGACAGGCGGCTCCTACGAGCAGTACTTC
V gene: TRBV5-4
D gene: TRBD1
J gene: TRBJ2-7
clone size: .

CDR3 protein: CASSLDLRGRNSPLHF
CDR3 DNA: TGCGCCAGCAGCTTGGATCTCAGGGGGCGGAATTCACCCCTCCACTTT
V gene: TRBV5-1
D gene: TRBD1
J gene: TRBJ1-6
clone size: .

CDR3 protein: CSVESESGGYTF
CDR3 DNA: TGCAGCGTTGAGTCCGAGAGTGGTGGCTACACCTTC
V gene: TRBV29-1
D gene: .
J gene: TRBJ1-2
clone size: .

CDR3 protein: CASSPRGGRDSPLHF
CDR3 DNA: TGTGCCAGCAGTCCTAGGGGAGGTCGAGATTCACCCCTCCACTTT
V gene: TRBV27
D gene: .
J gene: TRBJ1-6
clone size: .

CDR3 protein: CASGPGTGGNTIYF
CDR3 DNA: TGCGCCAGCGGTCCCGGGACAGGAGGAAACACCATATATTTT
V gene: TRBV5-1
D gene: TRBD1
J gene: TRBJ1-3
clone size: .

CDR3 protein: CASSFNPTGFPSNTGELFF
CDR3 DNA: TGTGCCAGCAGCTTTAATCCGACAGGGTTCCCGTCGAACACCGGGGAGCTGTTTTTT
V gene: TRBV7-2
D gene: TRBD1
J gene: TRBJ2-2
clone size: .

CDR3 protein: CASSLSTRAEKLFF
CDR3 DNA: TGTGCCAGCAGCTTATCAACTAGGGCTGAAAAACTGTTTTTT
V gene: TRBV7-9
D gene: .
J gene: TRBJ1-4
clone size: .

CDR3 protein: CASSLDRGKSPLHF
CDR3 DNA: TGTGCCAGCAGCTTGGACAGGGGGAAATCACCCCTCCACTTT
V gene: TRBV5-4
D gene: TRBD1
J gene: TRBJ1-6
clone size: .

CDR3 protein: CASGRTGSTDTQYF
CDR3 DNA: TGTGCCAGCGGTCGGACAGGGAGCACAGATACGCAGTATTTT
V gene: TRBV27
D gene: TRBD1
J gene: TRBJ2-3
clone size: .

CDR3 protein: CASSDTSGGANEQFF
CDR3 DNA: TGTGCCAGCAGTGACACTAGCGGGGGGGCCAATGAGCAGTTCTTC
V gene: TRBV6-4
D gene: TRBD2
J gene: TRBJ2-1
clone size: .

CDR3 protein: CASSLVQGSTEAFF
CDR3 DNA: TGTGCCAGCAGCTTGGTGCAGGGGAGTACTGAAGCTTTCTTT
V gene: TRBV5-4
D gene: .
J gene: TRBJ1-1
clone size: .

CDR3 protein: CASSYHPTGFNEQYF
CDR3 DNA: TGTGCCAGCAGTTACCACCCGACAGGGTTTAACGAGCAGTACTTC
V gene: TRBV6-6
D gene: TRBD1
J gene: TRBJ2-7
clone size: .

CDR3 protein: CASSGKGGLEKLFF
CDR3 DNA: TGCGCCAGCAGTGGAAAGGGAGGACTTGAAAAACTGTTTTTT
V gene: TRBV10-1
D gene: .
J gene: TRBJ1-4
clone size: .

CDR3 protein: CASTFKIAGGGTDTQYF
CDR3 DNA: TGTGCCAGCACCTTTAAAATAGCGGGAGGGGGCACAGATACGCAGTATTTT
V gene: TRBV4-2
D gene: TRBD2
J gene: TRBJ2-3
clone size: .

CDR3 protein: CASSLGRVAFF
CDR3 DNA: TGTGCCAGCAGCTTAGGGAGGGTAGCTTTCTTT
V gene: TRBV13
D gene: .
J gene: TRBJ1-1
clone size: few

CDR3 protein: CAWLRTGGEKLFF
CDR3 DNA: TGTGCCTGGCTGAGGACAGGGGGTGAAAAACTGTTTTTT
V gene: TRBV30
D gene: TRBD1
J gene: TRBJ1-4
clone size: .

CDR3 protein: CASSSTHLQGYNSPLHF
CDR3 DNA: TGTGCCAGCAGCTCTACCCACCTTCAGGGCTATAATTCACCCCTCCACTTT
V gene: TRBV28
D gene: .
J gene: TRBJ1-6
clone size: .

CDR3 protein: CASSLPQIHEQYF
CDR3 DNA: TGTGCCAGCAGTTTACCCCAAATCCACGAGCAGTACTTC
V gene: TRBV28
D gene: .
J gene: TRBJ2-7
clone size: few

CDR3 protein: CASSVPPAGLAGDTQYF
CDR3 DNA: TGTGCCAGCAGTGTCCCCCCCGCGGGACTAGCGGGGGACACGCAGTATTTT
V gene: TRBV6-1
D gene: TRBD2
J gene: TRBJ2-3
clone size: .

CDR3 protein: CASSTGTVQSGTQYF
CDR3 DNA: TGCGCCAGCAGCACGGGGACAGTTCAATCCGGGACCCAGTACTTC
V gene: TRBV5-1
D gene: TRBD1
J gene: TRBJ2-5
clone size: .

CDR3 protein: CASSQDTSVAGGSYEQYF
CDR3 DNA: TGCGCCAGCAGCCAAGATACAAGTGTGGCGGGGGGGTCCTACGAGCAGTACTTC
V gene: TRBV4-3
D gene: TRBD2
J gene: TRBJ2-7
clone size: .

CDR3 protein: CATSGRVQGQGNTIYF
CDR3 DNA: TGTGCCACCAGCGGGAGAGTCCAGGGACAGGGAAACACCATATATTTT
V gene: TRBV15
D gene: TRBD1
J gene: TRBJ1-3
clone size: .

CDR3 protein: CASSLDPRTGNTIYF
CDR3 DNA: TGTGCCAGCAGCCTAGATCCCAGAACTGGAAACACCATATATTTT
V gene: TRBV27
D gene: .
J gene: TRBJ1-3
clone size: .

CDR3 protein: CASNLKETQYF
CDR3 DNA: TGTGCCAGCAACTTAAAAGAGACCCAGTACTTC
V gene: TRBV28
D gene: .
J gene: TRBJ2-5
clone size: few

CDR3 protein: CATSRSGTGNEKLFF
CDR3 DNA: TGTGCCACCAGCAGGTCAGGGACAGGAAATGAAAAACTGTTTTTT
V gene: TRBV15
D gene: TRBD1
J gene: TRBJ1-4
clone size: .

CDR3 protein: CASSGSGQGSGANVLTF
CDR3 DNA: TGTGCCAGCAGCGGGTCCGGACAGGGCTCTGGGGCCAACGTCCTGACTTTC
V gene: TRBV9
D gene: TRBD1
J gene: TRBJ2-6
clone size: .